Each of the 11 T cell receptor beta chains below was sequenced from the same sample in a study of blood T cell repertoires in COVID-19. Profiled with immunoSEQ multiplex PCR; TCRdb holds only in-frame clones, not every one. The table records approximately 500,000 clones, about 88% of them present only once. Sequencing input: peripheral blood. The origin of the receptors is a woman in her fifties or sixties with COVID-19, enrolled during active disease.

The chain recombines TRBV7-9 with TRBJ1-4; D ambiguous. CDR3 size: 14 residues. Germline-derived CDR1 and CDR2 are SEHNR and FQNEAQ (reference sequence). Trimming took 7 bases from V and 8 from J, leaving 17 bases between them. CDR3 protein: CASTHPIEEEKLFF. The CDR3 DNA is TGTGCCAGCACCCACCCCATTGAAGAGGAAAAACTGTTTTTT.

This clone was recorded a few times. The chain uses TRBV6-5 and TRBJ1-6, with a tentative D call TRBD1 (5 bases). Germline V gene sequence: CDR1 MNHEY, CDR2 SVGAGI. The CDR3 has 13 amino acids. The V gene lost 8 bases and the J gene lost 10 bases, with 15 bases spanning the gap. CDR3 nucleotides: TGTGCCAGCCGGGGAGGGGCGGGCTCACCCCTCCACTTT. Its protein is CASRGGAGSPLHF.

This chain joins TRBV10-3 and TRBJ2-2; possibly TRBD2 for D (5 bases). The germline V gene has CDR1 ENHRY and CDR2 SYGVKD. This CDR3 comprises 13 residues. Trimming shortened V by 4 bases and J by 5 bases, and 8 bases separated the two germline ends. The CDR3 nucleotides read TGTGCCATCAGTGTAAGGGAGACCGGGGAGCTGTTTTTT. This codes for CAISVRETGELFF.

V and J are TRBV7-8 and TRBJ1-2; 8 bases are shared with TRBD1. After removal of 1 base from V and 8 bases from J, the junction contained 6 bases not matched to a gene. CDR3 size: 14 residues. Germline CDR1 and CDR2: SGHVS and FQNEAQ. CDR3 sequence: CASSLGRQGFGYTF. The CDR3 DNA sequence: TGTGCCAGCAGCTTAGGTAGACAGGGGTTCGGCTACACCTTC. The variable domain in full, completed from reference TRBV7-8 and TRBJ1-2, reads GAGVSQSPRYKVAKRGQDVALRCDPISGHVSLFWYQQALGQGPEFLTYFQNEAQLDKSGLPSDRFFAERPEGSVSTLKIQRTQQEDSAVYLCASSLGRQGFGYTFGSGTRLTVV.

The chain links TRBV12-3 or TRBV12-4 to TRBJ1-1; D is unclear. V was clipped by 2 bases and J by 0 bases, with 4 bases between them. This CDR3 comprises 13 residues. CDR3 protein: CASSLFMNTEAFF. The CDR3 DNA reads TGTGCCAGCAGTTTATTCATGAACACTGAAGCTTTCTTT.

This chain connects TRBV27 to TRBJ2-7; a possible D gene is TRBD2 (6 bases). V lost 6 bases, J lost 5 bases, and 20 bases lay in between. Germline-derived CDR1 and CDR2 are MNHEY and SMNVEV (reference sequence). CDR3 size: 15 residues. For the CDR3, the DNA is TGTGCCAGCAGCGTCGCGGGGCCCTTCCTAGACGAGCAGTACTTC. It codes for CASSVAGPFLDEQYF.

This chain connects TRBV6-1 to TRBJ2-3; maybe TRBD2 (6 bases). V dropped 2 bases and J dropped 4 bases, with 10 bases sitting between them. Germline V lookup: CDR1 MNHNS, CDR2 SASEGT. This CDR3 comprises 14 residues. The CDR3 sequence: CASSENRRADTQYF. CDR3 nucleotide sequence: TGTGCCAGCAGTGAAAACAGGAGGGCAGATACGCAGTATTTT.

This chain connects TRBV2 to TRBJ1-5; 7 bases are shared with TRBD1. With 11 bases clipped from V and 5 bases from J, the junction kept 12 bases outside the gene matches. The CDR3 length is 14 residues. Germline CDR1 SNHLY, CDR2 FYNNEI. The CDR3 nucleotides are TGTGCCCCCCAAGATGGAGGGGGCCATCAGCCCCAGCATTTT. It codes for CAPQDGGGHQPQHF.

The chain has TRBV7-2 and TRBJ2-3; tentative D call: TRBD1 (5 bases). CDR1 and CDR2 (germline): SGHTA, FQGNSA. The CDR3 has 13 amino acids. Trimming took 4 bases from V and 5 from J, leaving 10 bases between them. The CDR3 nucleotides read TGTGCCAGCAGCTCAGTGGGGCGAGATACGCAGTATTTT. This sequence encodes CASSSVGRDTQYF.

This clone was seen a single time. The chain carries TRBV19 and TRBJ2-3, with 7 bases lining up with TRBD2. V shed 9 bases, J shed 6 bases, and the junction held 15 bases outside the gene matches. This CDR3 has 15 residues. Germline V CDR1 and CDR2: LNHDA, SQIVND (reference sequence). The CDR3 reads CASRERGGESDTQYF. CDR3 nucleotide sequence: TGTGCCAGCCGGGAGCGGGGCGGCGAGTCCGATACGCAGTATTTT.

V is TRBV5-6 and J is TRBJ2-2, with D tentatively TRBD1 (6 bases). The length of the CDR3 is 15 residues. CDR1 and CDR2 (germline): SGHDT, YYEEEE. Trimming stripped 1 base from V and 6 bases from J, with 13 bases between. This CDR3 reads CASSLNREWPGELFF. The DNA for the CDR3 is TGTGCCAGCAGCTTGAACAGGGAATGGCCCGGGGAGCTGTTTTTT.